Given below is one T cell receptor beta chain in context. There is no known antigen for this receptor. No per-base quality is available; no much larger clone lies one base away. Library preparation was by the immunoSEQ multiplex PCR assay. For the multiplex PCR, a mixture combining 60 forward primers for TCR Vbeta segments and 13 reverse primers for TCR Jbeta segments was used. The CDR3 region of rearranged TCR beta genes was amplified from genomic DNA with a multiplex PCR assay. The amplified TCR beta libraries were sequenced on the Illumina HiSeq System as 87-base-pair reads. The authors' analysis ran thus. Across the roughly 670 repertoires, a later analysis counted roughly 84 million unique TCR beta chains, roughly 11 million of which were shared by at least two donors. Raw reads were error-corrected and collapsed into unique sequences by a nearest-neighbor algorithm in which closely related sequences were merged to remove PCR and sequencing errors. CDR3 sequences were aligned to IMGT reference sequences to assign V, D and J gene segments. For a sequence to be retained, a match of at least six nucleotides to both a V gene segment and a J gene segment was required. A rearrangement was called productive if the CDR3 had no stop codons and remained in frame with V and J, and every other rearrangement was called non-productive. Following IMGT convention, CDR3 was defined as the stretch from the second conserved V-encoded cysteine to the conserved J-encoded phenylalanine. The earlier analysis of around 640 of the donors excluded sequences that lacked an unambiguous match to a single V gene segment. In an earlier analysis of roughly 600 of the donors, a V segment was called functional when productive rearrangements were above 56.7%, and segregating when the standard deviation between donors exceeded 5%. A statistical classification framework was developed to diagnose cytomegalovirus status using the catalog of TCR beta chain sequences. In a later analysis, V and J genes were assigned by comparing TCR nucleotide sequences against IMGT/GENE-DB human TR gene sequences. In a later analysis, CDR3 sequences and most-parsimonious VDJ recombination scenarios were assigned using the TCRdist pipeline. In a later analysis, each TCR beta chain was defined by its CDR3 amino acid sequence together with its V-gene family, and reads lacking a unique V-gene family were excluded. As a way to deal with suspected cross-contamination and a sequencing artifact, a later analysis dropped approximately 590 nucleotide sequences that were highly shared and had low generation probability. For each public chain, a later analysis derived a clonal expansion index from normalized ranks of inferred template counts within each repertoire. In a later analysis, generation probabilities were computed with a VDJ recombination model fitted to out-of-frame rearrangements, and the resulting probabilities were checked against IGoR. Hypergeometric tests were used in a later analysis to score TCR-TCR, TCR-HLA and TCR-CMV co-occurrence, with a repertoire-size bias correction applied to the TCR pairs. To estimate false discovery rates, a later analysis permuted the HLA or CMV assignments 20 times. A later analysis grouped co-occurring TCRs with DBSCAN, adding TCRdist sequence similarity when clustering within HLA-allele-positive subsets. Co-occurrence clustering excluded repertoires with fewer than 30,000 or more than 120,000 public chains, plus five with anomalous nucleotide sharing. This is the immuneACCESS table as TCRdb keeps it, with only in-frame sequences that have V and J called. A part of the clones is gone; compared with another copy, unresolved V genes explain less than half, and the rest is unexplained. V and J calls and clone size come straight from that table; D and trimming were deduced from the DNA. This sample comprises 120,000 to 150,000 clones, more than 70% of them detected only once. Together, the top ten hold roughly 1.2% of the sample.

The data stem from a study of cytomegalovirus exposure and HLA in healthy donors (dated by TCRdb to about 2017). Turning to the overall study: An earlier analysis of 587 of the donors reported about 260 Gb of sequence data and roughly 120 million unique TCR beta sequences obtained from around 190 million T cells. An early release covering roughly 640 HLA-typed donors comprised about 320 gigabases of sequencing data and roughly 85 million unique TCR sequences. Of the 398 genotyped donors, approximately 82% fell in the genetic ancestry cluster associated with self-reported Caucasian donors. The study aimed to test whether signatures of past pathogen exposure could be identified by cataloging public T cell receptors. The study used immunosequencing to profile the T cell repertoires of several hundred subjects and linked those repertoires to cytomegalovirus serostatus. Along with the approximately 650-subject first cohort, a separate validation cohort of over a hundred different subjects was used. To predict cytomegalovirus infection status, the study brought together high-throughput TCR immunosequencing, statistical association of individual TCRs with disease status, and machine learning. To study patterns of TCR occurrence, a later analysis re-analyzed previously published TCR beta repertoires from around 700 donors and added high-resolution HLA genotyping. Rather than using new phenotypic data, the later analysis identified candidate immune exposures from TCR beta sequences and from how often those sequences occurred across donors. To decide whether each TCR beta V gene segment behaved as functional or pseudogenic, an earlier analysis of several hundred of the donors relied on high-throughput TCR beta sequencing. Alongside the repertoire data, information on donor age, sex, ethnicity and CMV serostatus was compiled. Genome-wide SNP genotypes for about 60% of the 666 donors were used in a later genetic analysis, which treated that subset as a discovery cohort. All discovery cohort repertoires had been generated using a single sequencing platform. HLA typing covered class I and class II loci at four-digit resolution. The number of donors typed differed by locus, with roughly 620-640 for A, B, C, DRB1 and DQB1, roughly 520 for DQA1, 600 to 610 for DPA1, and around 460 for DPB1. Roughly five DR-DQ haplotypes were handled as single units for association and clustering, since linkage in the cohort was strong. Among roughly 400 genotyped donors of the cohort, an average of roughly 230,000 unique TCR beta nucleotide sequences was sequenced per donor, of which approximately 19% were non-productive. Overall study results and their limits: Immune exposure information for the cohort was limited to CMV serostatus. In the study, about 150 TCR beta chains were listed as associated with cytomegalovirus. According to the authors, the approach could potentially be generalized to other disease states and immunological phenotypes. Cytomegalovirus status was reported to be diagnosed by the classifier with high specificity and sensitivity in both the original and validation cohorts. Most TCR sequences were observed very rarely across donors, whereas some public TCRs were present in many individuals. At a false discovery rate of 0.05, a later analysis linked 16,000 or so TCR beta sequences to specific HLA alleles. Because counts were too low, roughly 16 rarely observed V segments, including chromosome 9 orphons, were excluded from the earlier analysis of about 500 of the donors. A later analysis found that HLA-associated TCR beta chains were more clonally expanded and had lower generation probabilities than equally common non-associated chains. The sequencing pipeline was judged likely to have produced a cluster of highly shared sequence variants as a technical artifact. In a later analysis, several top co-occurrence clusters were reported to appear linked to parvovirus B19, influenza, CMV and Epstein-Barr virus. Because some donors lacked HLA typing at each locus, the association tests relied only on the typed subset. In a later analysis, TCR association rates were found to vary across HLA loci, with the most associated TCRs seen for DRB1 alleles and the fewest for HLA-C alleles. Presence/absence analyses assumed roughly uniform sequencing depth across donors, an assumption that may not hold. According to a later analysis, most CMV-associated TCR beta chains appeared to be HLA-restricted, and the HLA associations seemed to be driven largely by CMV exposure. This cohort had only TCR beta chains sequenced, and the lack of alpha or paired-chain data limited which features could be detected. When HLA alleles, especially DR and DQ, strongly co-occurred, attributing TCR associations to individual alleles was difficult. Broadly in line with IMGT annotations, most TCR beta V segments showed up in productive rearrangements about 87% or about 30% of the time in an earlier analysis of 450 to 600 of the donors. A further reported finding was that TCR beta sequences accurately predicted the HLA-A and HLA-B alleles for most subjects in the first cohort. A few of the identified cytomegalovirus-associated TCR beta chains were confirmed in vitro to be specific for cytomegalovirus antigens. According to a later genetic analysis, donors in an Asian-associated ancestry cluster had fewer N-insertions in productive TCRs than the approximately 700-donor mean. Linkage disequilibrium might explain the correlated functional status among segregating V segments, but an unknown experimental factor could not be ruled out. An association between a missense DCLRE1C variant and V-gene and J-gene trimming of TCR beta chains was found in a later genetic analysis and replicated in an independent cohort.

The cohort comprised around 700 healthy bone marrow donors. All cohort members were sampled while nominally healthy, although unrecorded immune exposures were likely present. The donor tested CMV seropositive and was one of the 289 seropositive cohort members. A peripheral blood sample was collected from each donor, and TCR beta sequencing was performed on peripheral blood mononuclear cells. Genomic DNA was extracted from the blood cell samples with the Qiagen DNeasy Blood Extraction Kit. Sequencing input: PBMCs. The source of this sequence is a male donor in good health and CMV-seropositive.

The nucleotides read TGTGCCAGCAGCAAGACAGGGGGCATCTACGAGCAGTACTTC. Its protein product is CASSKTGGIYEQYF. The receptor chain draws on TRBV5-6 and TRBJ2-7; TRBD1 matches 10 bases in the middle. The CDR3 has 14 amino acids, counting the end cysteine and phenylalanine. CDR3 DNA only is kept here, 42 bases in frame from base 1. The germline V gene supplies CDR1 SGHDT and CDR2 YYEEEE. V lost 4 bases and J lost 3 bases, and the count of bases not matched to a germline gene is 4.